This T cell receptor (beta chain) was sequenced during a study of blood T cell repertoires in COVID-19. Across the whole study: T cells, B-cell-depleted T cells, or PBMCs provided the cDNA or gDNA that served as material.

The germline V and J ends were trimmed by 0 bases and 0 bases, with 8 bases remaining between them. CDR1 is LGHNA and CDR2 is YSLEER in the germline V gene. The CDR3 sequence is 16 residues long. The method was immunoSEQ multiplex PCR; TCRdb's version includes in-frame clones alone and lacks a portion of them. The sample lists tens of thousands of clones, more than 60% occurring once. In this sample, this clone turned up once. Sequenced: peripheral blood. The receptor's source is a human donor in a cohort sampled during active COVID-19. The rearrangement joins TRBV4-3 to TRBJ1-4; D is unclear. The chain's CDR3 is CASSQDRGATNEKLFF. CDR3 DNA sequence: TGCGCCAGCAGCCAAGATCGAGGTGCAACTAATGAAAAACTGTTTTTT.